Listed below are T cell receptor beta chains from one sample, sequenced in a study of shared clonotypes between healthy human individuals. Measured with immunoSEQ multiplex PCR; TCRdb has only the in-frame clones, and not every one. In the table there are 2 million to 2.5 million clones, nearly 97% of which are singletons. The sequenced sample consisted of naive CD4+ T cells sorted from blood. These receptors originate from a man aged 18 to 35 in good health. Both conserved end residues are part of each CDR3. Each record gives: V gene, clone size, D gene, J gene, CDR3 protein, CDR3 DNA. D genes are given only for firm matches. Size tells how often a clone was seen (once, few, many) or the class of an expanded clone, and some rows leave it out.

>TRBV5-1|NA|TRBD2|TRBJ2-3
CASSLGSLAGATDTQYF
TGCGCCAGCAGCTTGGGTTCACTAGCGGGGGCCACAGATACGCAGTATTTT
>TRBV4-2|once|NA|TRBJ1-6
CASSSRGLDNSPLHF
TGTGCCAGCAGTTCAAGGGGGTTGGATAATTCACCCCTCCACTTT
>TRBV5-4|NA|NA|TRBJ1-4
CASGVRATNEKLFF
TGTGCCAGCGGGGTCAGGGCAACTAATGAAAAACTGTTTTTT
>TRBV6-5|NA|TRBD2|TRBJ2-1
CASRPGGLAMNEQFF
TGTGCCAGCAGGCCCGGAGGACTAGCGATGAATGAGCAGTTCTTC
>TRBV7-2|NA|TRBD1|TRBJ1-2
CASSSGGQGYGYTF
TGTGCCAGCAGCTCAGGGGGACAGGGCTATGGCTACACCTTC
>TRBV4-1|NA|NA|TRBJ2-2
CASSRTPTGTTLTGELFF
TGCGCCAGCAGCCGGACTCCGACCGGGACAACCCTCACCGGGGAGCTGTTTTTT
>TRBV7-2|NA|NA|TRBJ2-3
CASSLDVRDTQYF
TGTGCCAGCAGCTTAGATGTCCGGGATACGCAGTATTTT
>TRBV5-1|NA|TRBD2|TRBJ2-7
CASSLGGLAGGRPYEQYF
TGCGCCAGCAGCTTGGGGGGTCTAGCGGGAGGGAGACCCTACGAGCAGTACTTC
>TRBV6-6|NA|NA|TRBJ2-7
CASSYWGLLLSEQYF
TGTGCCAGCAGTTACTGGGGACTCCTCCTCTCCGAGCAGTACTTC
>TRBV6-1|once|TRBD1|TRBJ1-2
CASSERQGIRYGYTF
TGTGCCAGCAGTGAAAGACAGGGAATCCGCTATGGCTACACCTTC
>TRBV18|NA|NA|TRBJ1-1
CASSPLWNTEAFF
TGTGCCAGCTCACCACTCTGGAACACTGAAGCTTTCTTT
>TRBV30|NA|TRBD2|TRBJ2-2
CAWSVRLAGADGELFF
TGTGCCTGGAGTGTACGACTAGCGGGAGCGGACGGGGAGCTGTTTTTT
>TRBV23-1|NA|TRBD1|TRBJ2-7
CASLQGDEQYF
TGCGCCAGCTTACAGGGGGACGAGCAGTACTTC
>TRBV2|NA|NA|TRBJ1-6
CASRGGERAYNSPLHF
TGTGCCAGCAGGGGCGGGGAGAGGGCTTATAATTCACCCCTCCACTTT
>TRBV30|NA|TRBD1|TRBJ1-4
CAWSVNRGREKLFF
TGTGCCTGGAGTGTAAACAGGGGGCGAGAAAAACTGTTTTTT
>TRBV6-5|NA|NA|TRBJ1-2
CATSSERGYTF
TGTGCCACCTCCTCGGAACGTGGCTACACCTTC